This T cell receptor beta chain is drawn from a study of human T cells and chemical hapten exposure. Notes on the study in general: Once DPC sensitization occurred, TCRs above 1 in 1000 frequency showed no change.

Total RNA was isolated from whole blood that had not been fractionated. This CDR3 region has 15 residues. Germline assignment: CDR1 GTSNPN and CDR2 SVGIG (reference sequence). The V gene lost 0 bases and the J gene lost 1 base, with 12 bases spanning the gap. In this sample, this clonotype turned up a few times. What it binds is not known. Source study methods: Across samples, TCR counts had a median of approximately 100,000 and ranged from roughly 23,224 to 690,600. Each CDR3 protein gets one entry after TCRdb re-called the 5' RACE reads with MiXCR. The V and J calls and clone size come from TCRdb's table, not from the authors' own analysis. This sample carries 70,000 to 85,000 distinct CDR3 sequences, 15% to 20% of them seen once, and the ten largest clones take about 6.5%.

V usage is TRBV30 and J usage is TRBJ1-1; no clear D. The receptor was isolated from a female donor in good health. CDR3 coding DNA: TGTGCCTGGAGTGTTCCCGGACTGCAGAACACTGAAGCTTTCTTT. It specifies CAWSVPGLQNTEAFF. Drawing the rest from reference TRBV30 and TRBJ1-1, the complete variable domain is SQTIHQWPATLVQPVGSPLSLECTVEGTSNPNLYWYRQAAGRGLQLLFYSVGIGQISSEVPQNLSASRPQDRQFILSSKKLLLSDSGFYLCAWSVPGLQNTEAFFGQGTRLTVV.